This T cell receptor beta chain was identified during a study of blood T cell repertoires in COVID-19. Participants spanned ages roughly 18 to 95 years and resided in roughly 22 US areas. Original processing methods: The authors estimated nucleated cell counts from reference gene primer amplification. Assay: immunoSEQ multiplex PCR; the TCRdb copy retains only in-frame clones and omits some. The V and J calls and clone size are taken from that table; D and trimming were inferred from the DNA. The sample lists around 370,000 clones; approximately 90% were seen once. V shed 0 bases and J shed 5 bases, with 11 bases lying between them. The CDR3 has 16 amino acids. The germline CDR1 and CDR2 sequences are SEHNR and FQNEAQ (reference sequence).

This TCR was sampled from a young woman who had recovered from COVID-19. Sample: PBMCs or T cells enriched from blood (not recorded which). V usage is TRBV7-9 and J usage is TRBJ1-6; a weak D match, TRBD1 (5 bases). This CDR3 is CASSLARVGDNSPLHF. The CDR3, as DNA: TGTGCCAGCAGCTTAGCAAGGGTAGGGGATAATTCACCCCTCCACTTT.